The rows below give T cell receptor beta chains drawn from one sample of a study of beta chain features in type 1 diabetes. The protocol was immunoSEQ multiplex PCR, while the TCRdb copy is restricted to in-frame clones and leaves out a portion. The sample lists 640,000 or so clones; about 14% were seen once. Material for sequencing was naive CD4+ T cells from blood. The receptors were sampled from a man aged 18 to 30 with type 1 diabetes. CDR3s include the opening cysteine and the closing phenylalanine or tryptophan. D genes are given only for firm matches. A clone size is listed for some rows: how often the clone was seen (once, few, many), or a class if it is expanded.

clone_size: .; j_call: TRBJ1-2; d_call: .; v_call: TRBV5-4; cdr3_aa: CASSAHRYRYGYTF; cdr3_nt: TGTGCCAGCAGCGCCCATCGATACCGCTATGGCTACACCTTC
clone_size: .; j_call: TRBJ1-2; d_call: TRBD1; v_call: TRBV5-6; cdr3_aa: CASSRTGDYGYTF; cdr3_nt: TGTGCCAGCAGCCGGACAGGGGACTATGGCTACACCTTC
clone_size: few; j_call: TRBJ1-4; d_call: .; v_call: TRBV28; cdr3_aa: CASSFQSTNEKLFF; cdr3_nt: TGTGCCAGCAGTTTCCAGTCAACTAATGAAAAACTGTTTTTT
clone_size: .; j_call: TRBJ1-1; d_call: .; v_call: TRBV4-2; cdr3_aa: CASSPPLENTEAFF; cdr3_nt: TGTGCCAGCAGCCCACCCCTCGAGAACACTGAAGCTTTCTTT
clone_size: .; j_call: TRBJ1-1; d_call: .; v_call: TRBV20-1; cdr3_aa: CRGRGNTEAFF; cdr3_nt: TGCAGGGGACGTGGGAACACTGAAGCTTTCTTT
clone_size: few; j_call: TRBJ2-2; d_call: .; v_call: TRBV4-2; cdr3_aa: CASSQSATNTGELFF; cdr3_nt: TGTGCCAGCAGCCAATCGGCCACGAACACCGGGGAGCTGTTTTTT
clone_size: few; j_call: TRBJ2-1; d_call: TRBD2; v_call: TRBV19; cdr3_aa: CASSIWTSGESSYNEQFF; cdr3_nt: TGTGCCAGTAGTATATGGACTAGCGGGGAATCCTCCTACAATGAGCAGTTCTTC
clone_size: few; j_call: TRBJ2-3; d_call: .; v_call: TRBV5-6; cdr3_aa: CASSLSTDTQYF; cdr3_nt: TGTGCCAGCAGCCTAAGCACAGATACGCAGTATTTT
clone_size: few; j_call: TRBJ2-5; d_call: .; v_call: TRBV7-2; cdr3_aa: CASSFRVLGETQYF; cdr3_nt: TGTGCCAGCAGCTTCCGGGTGCTGGGGGAGACCCAGTACTTC
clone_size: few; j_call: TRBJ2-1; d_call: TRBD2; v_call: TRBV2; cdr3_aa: CARAGGDFNEQFF; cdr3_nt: TGTGCCAGAGCGGGAGGTGATTTTAATGAGCAGTTCTTC
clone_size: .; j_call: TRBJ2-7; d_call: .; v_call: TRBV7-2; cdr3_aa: CASSSLRGTYEQYF; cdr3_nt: TGTGCCAGCAGCTCACTTCGGGGAACGTACGAGCAGTACTTC
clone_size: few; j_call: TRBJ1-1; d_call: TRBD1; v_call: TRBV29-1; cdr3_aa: CSVGTGHLNTEAFF; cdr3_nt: TGCAGCGTCGGGACAGGGCACTTGAACACTGAAGCTTTCTTT
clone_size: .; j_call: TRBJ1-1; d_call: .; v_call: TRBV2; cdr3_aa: CASSESGPLEAFF; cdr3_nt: TGTGCCAGCAGTGAGTCAGGGCCATTAGAAGCTTTCTTT
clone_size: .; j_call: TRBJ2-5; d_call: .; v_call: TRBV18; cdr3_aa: CASSLRFSETQYF; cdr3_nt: TGTGCCAGCTCACTTCGGTTCTCGGAGACCCAGTACTTC
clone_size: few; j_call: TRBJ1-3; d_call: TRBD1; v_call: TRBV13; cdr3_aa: CASSLGTGGNTIYF; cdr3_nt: TGTGCCAGCAGCTTAGGGACAGGGGGAAACACCATATATTTT
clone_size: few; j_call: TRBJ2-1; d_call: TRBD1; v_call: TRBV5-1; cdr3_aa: CASSSAGTDYNEQFF; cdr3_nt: TGCGCCAGCAGCTCTGCCGGGACAGACTACAATGAGCAGTTCTTC
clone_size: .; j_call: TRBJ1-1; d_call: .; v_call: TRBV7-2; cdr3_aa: CASSLASRENTEAFF; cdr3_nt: TGTGCCAGCAGCTTAGCAAGCAGAGAGAACACTGAAGCTTTCTTT
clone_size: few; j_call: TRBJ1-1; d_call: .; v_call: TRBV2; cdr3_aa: CASKPPWRDTEAFF; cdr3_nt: TGTGCCAGCAAGCCTCCGTGGAGGGACACTGAAGCTTTCTTT
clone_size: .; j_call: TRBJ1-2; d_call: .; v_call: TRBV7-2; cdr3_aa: CASSLVGSYGYTF; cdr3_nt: TGTGCCAGCAGCTTAGTTGGGAGCTATGGCTACACCTTC
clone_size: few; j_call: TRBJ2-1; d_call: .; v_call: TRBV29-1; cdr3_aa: CSVLHITDGSRGNEQFF; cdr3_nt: TGCAGCGTTCTCCACATAACTGACGGATCCCGGGGGAATGAGCAGTTCTTC
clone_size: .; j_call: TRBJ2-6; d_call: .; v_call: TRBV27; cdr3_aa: CASSTSDWVSGANVLTF; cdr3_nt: TGTGCCAGCAGCACTTCAGACTGGGTCTCTGGGGCCAACGTCCTGACTTTC
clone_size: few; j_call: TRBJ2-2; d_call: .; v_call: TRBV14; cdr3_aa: CASSQDFGTVPTGELFF; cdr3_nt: TGTGCCAGCAGCCAAGATTTTGGCACAGTTCCCACCGGGGAGCTGTTTTTT
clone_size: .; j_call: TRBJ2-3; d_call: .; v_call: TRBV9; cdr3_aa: CASSVRVGTDTQYF; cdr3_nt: TGTGCCAGCAGCGTCCGGGTGGGCACAGATACGCAGTATTTT
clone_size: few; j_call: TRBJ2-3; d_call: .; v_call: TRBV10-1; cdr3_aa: CASSDGGIDTQYF; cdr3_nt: TGCGCCAGCAGTGATGGCGGGATAGATACGCAGTATTTT
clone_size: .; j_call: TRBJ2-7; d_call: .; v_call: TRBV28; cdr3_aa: CASSFSTYEQYF; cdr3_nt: TGTGCCAGCAGTTTTTCGACCTACGAGCAGTACTTC
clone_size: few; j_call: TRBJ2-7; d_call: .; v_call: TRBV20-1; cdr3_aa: CSASAGYEQYF; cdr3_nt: TGCAGTGCTAGCGCCGGATACGAGCAGTACTTC
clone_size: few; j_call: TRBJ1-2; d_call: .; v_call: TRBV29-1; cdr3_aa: CSVSKDYGYTF; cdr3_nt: TGCAGCGTATCGAAGGACTATGGCTACACCTTC
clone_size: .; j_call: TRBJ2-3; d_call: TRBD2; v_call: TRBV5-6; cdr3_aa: CASSLREGTDTQYF; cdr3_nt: TGTGCCAGCAGCCTGCGGGAGGGAACAGATACGCAGTATTTT
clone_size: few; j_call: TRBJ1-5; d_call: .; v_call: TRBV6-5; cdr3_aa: CASTDSYDQPQHF; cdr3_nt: TGTGCCAGCACGGACAGCTACGATCAGCCCCAGCATTTT
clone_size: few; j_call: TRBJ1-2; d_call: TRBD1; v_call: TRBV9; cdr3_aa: CASSGNRGWDGYTF; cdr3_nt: TGTGCCAGCAGCGGCAACAGGGGATGGGATGGCTACACCTTC
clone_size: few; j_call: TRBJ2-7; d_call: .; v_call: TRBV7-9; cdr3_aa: CASSPFSGAMYEQYF; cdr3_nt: TGTGCCAGCAGCCCTTTTTCGGGGGCTATGTACGAGCAGTACTTC
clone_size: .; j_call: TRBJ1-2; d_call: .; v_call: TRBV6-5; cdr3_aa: CASRPANYGYTF; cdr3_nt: TGTGCCAGCCGTCCGGCCAACTATGGCTACACCTTC
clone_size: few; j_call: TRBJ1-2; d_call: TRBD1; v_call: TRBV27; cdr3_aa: CASRSKLQGYGYTF; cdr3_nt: TGTGCCAGCAGGTCGAAATTACAGGGGTATGGCTACACCTTC
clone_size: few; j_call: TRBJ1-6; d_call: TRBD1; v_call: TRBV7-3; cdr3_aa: CASSLGQDNSPLHF; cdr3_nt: TGTGCCAGCAGCTTGGGACAGGATAATTCACCCCTCCACTTT
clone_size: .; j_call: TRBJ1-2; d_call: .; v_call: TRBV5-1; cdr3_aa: CASSSRDGYGYTF; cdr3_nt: TGCGCCAGCAGCTCCCGGGACGGCTATGGCTACACCTTC
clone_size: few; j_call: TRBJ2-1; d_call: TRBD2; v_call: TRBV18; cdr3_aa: CASSPPGTTNNEQFF; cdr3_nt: TGTGCCAGCTCACCTCCCGGGACTACCAACAATGAGCAGTTCTTC
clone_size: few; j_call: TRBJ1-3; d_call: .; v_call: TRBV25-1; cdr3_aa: CASSDYLGGNTIYF; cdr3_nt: TGTGCCAGCAGTGATTACCTGGGAGGAAACACCATATATTTT
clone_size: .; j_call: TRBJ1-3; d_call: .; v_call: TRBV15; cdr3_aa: CATSRDGRISGNTIYF; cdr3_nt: TGTGCCACCAGCAGAGATGGGCGTATCTCTGGAAACACCATATATTTT
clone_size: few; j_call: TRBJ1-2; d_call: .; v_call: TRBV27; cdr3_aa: CASSLSPRGSYGYTF; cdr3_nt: TGTGCCAGCAGTTTATCGCCTAGGGGGAGTTATGGCTACACCTTC
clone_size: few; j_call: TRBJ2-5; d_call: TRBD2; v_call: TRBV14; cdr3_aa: CASSQDRAGWRETQYF; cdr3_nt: TGTGCCAGCAGCCAAGACCGAGCGGGATGGAGAGAGACCCAGTACTTC
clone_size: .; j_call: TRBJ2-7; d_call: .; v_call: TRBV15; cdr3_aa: CATSAEIIHEQYF; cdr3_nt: TGTGCCACCAGCGCCGAGATAATCCACGAGCAGTACTTC
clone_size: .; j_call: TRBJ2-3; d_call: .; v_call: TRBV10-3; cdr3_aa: CAIRGAGSGTVTDTQYF; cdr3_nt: TGTGCCATCAGGGGGGCGGGGAGCGGAACTGTCACAGATACGCAGTATTTT
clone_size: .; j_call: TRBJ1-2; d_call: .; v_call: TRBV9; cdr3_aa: CASSVAGTYYGYTF; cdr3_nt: TGTGCCAGCAGCGTTGCCGGGACTTACTATGGCTACACCTTC
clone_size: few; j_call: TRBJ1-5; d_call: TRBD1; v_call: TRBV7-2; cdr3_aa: CASSYRGGDQPQHF; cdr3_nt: TGTGCCAGCAGCTACAGGGGAGGAGATCAGCCCCAGCATTTT
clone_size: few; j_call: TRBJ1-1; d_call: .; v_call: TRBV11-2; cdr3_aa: CASSFVIVNTEAFF; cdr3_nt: TGTGCCAGCAGCTTTGTAATAGTTAACACTGAAGCTTTCTTT
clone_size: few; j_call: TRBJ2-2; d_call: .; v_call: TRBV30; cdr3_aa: CAWRRQPGRELFF; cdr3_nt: TGTGCCTGGAGGAGGCAGCCTGGACGGGAGCTGTTTTTT
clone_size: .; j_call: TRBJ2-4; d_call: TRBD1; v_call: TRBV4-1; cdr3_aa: CASSQEGGNPKNIQYF; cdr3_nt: TGCGCCAGCAGCCAAGAAGGGGGCAACCCCAAAAACATTCAGTACTTC
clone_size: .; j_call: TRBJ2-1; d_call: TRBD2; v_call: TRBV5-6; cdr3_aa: CASSFPPSGGNYNEQFF; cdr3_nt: TGTGCCAGCAGCTTTCCACCTTCGGGGGGGAACTACAATGAGCAGTTCTTC
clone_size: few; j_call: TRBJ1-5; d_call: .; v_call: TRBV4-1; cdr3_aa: CASSPGAALPKAQHF; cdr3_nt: TGCGCCAGCAGTCCTGGGGCAGCTTTGCCCAAAGCCCAGCATTTT
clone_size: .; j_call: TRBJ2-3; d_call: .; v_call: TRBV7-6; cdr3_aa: CASSLVGLSTDADTQYF; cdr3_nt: TGTGCCAGCAGCTTAGTCGGCCTAAGCACGGATGCAGATACGCAGTATTTT
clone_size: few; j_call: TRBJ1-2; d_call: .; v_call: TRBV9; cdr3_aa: CASSLEGQKSKGYTF; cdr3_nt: TGTGCCAGCAGCCTCGAAGGACAGAAATCTAAAGGCTACACCTTC
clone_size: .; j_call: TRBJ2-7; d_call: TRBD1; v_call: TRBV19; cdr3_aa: CASRMTGTTSYEQYF; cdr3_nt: TGTGCCAGTAGGATGACAGGGACGACCTCCTACGAGCAGTACTTC
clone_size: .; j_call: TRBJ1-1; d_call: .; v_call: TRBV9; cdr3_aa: CASSVQGFSAEAFF; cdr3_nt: TGTGCCAGCAGCGTCCAGGGTTTCAGCGCTGAAGCTTTCTTT
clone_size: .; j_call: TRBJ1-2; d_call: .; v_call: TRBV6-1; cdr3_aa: CASSEQEQLGYTF; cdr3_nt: TGTGCCAGCAGTGAGCAGGAACAGCTGGGCTACACCTTC
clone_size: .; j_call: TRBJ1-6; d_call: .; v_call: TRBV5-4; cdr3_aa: CASSFDPVNSPLHF; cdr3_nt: TGTGCCAGCAGCTTTGACCCAGTGAATTCACCCCTCCACTTT